The 13 T cell receptor beta chains reported below all come from one sample, sequenced in a study of blood T cell repertoires in COVID-19. TCRdb's table, derived via immunoSEQ multiplex PCR, lists solely in-frame clones and lacks some. The data contain around 150,000 clones, 88% of them singletons. Sequencing was performed on peripheral blood. Receptors originate from a human donor with COVID-19, enrolled during active disease. The donor label of this sample is uncertain.

This clone was recorded only once. CDR3 region: CSVRQGLGYGYTF. DNA of the CDR3: TGCAGCGTGAGACAGGGCCTTGGCTATGGCTACACCTTC. V is TRBV29-1 and J is TRBJ1-2, with 7 bases lining up with TRBD1. The trim removed 6 bases at V and 4 bases at J, leaving 8 bases unmatched. Germline CDR1 reads SQVTM; CDR2 reads ANQGSEA. CDR3 length equals 13 residues.

V gene TRBV5-1 combines with J gene TRBJ1-1; D possibly corresponds to TRBD1 (5 bases). Trimming removed 4 bases from V and 5 bases from J, with 15 bases in between. This CDR3 is 14 amino acids long. Germline lookup yields CDR1 SGHRS and CDR2 YFSETQ. The CDR3 sequence is CASSLRVSNTEAFF. The CDR3 nucleotides are TGCGCCAGCAGCCTCAGGGTGTCGAATACTGAAGCTTTCTTT.

The chain employs TRBV5-6 and TRBJ1-2; D is perhaps TRBD1 (6 bases). Germline lookup yields CDR1 SGHDT and CDR2 YYEEEE. Trimming cost V 4 bases and J 2 bases, with 15 bases left between them. CDR3 length equals 15 residues. CDR3 coding DNA: TGTGCCAGCAGCCGCCGGGACATACAAAACTATGGCTACACCTTC. It codes for CASSRRDIQNYGYTF.

A single count supports this clone. The chain links TRBV19 to TRBJ1-5; D is perhaps TRBD1 (6 bases). Between the trimmed V and J ends, which lost 5 bases and 2 bases, there was a span of 10 bases. The CDR3 spans 14 residues. Germline CDR1 LNHDA, CDR2 SQIVND (reference sequence). In nucleotides, the CDR3 is TGTGCCAGTAGTCAGGGGTTGGGCAATCAGCCCCAGCATTTT. Its translation is CASSQGLGNQPQHF.

The chain couples TRBV18 to TRBJ1-1; D possibly corresponds to TRBD1 (6 bases). The CDR3 is 16 amino acids. Germline lookup yields CDR1 KGHSH and CDR2 LQKENI. V lost 3 bases and J 3 bases, leaving 17 bases between the germline ends. The CDR3 sequence: CASSPPEAGGDTEAFF. The CDR3 nucleotides are TGTGCCAGCTCACCCCCAGAGGCGGGGGGCGACACTGAAGCTTTCTTT.

The count of this clone is one. The junction departs from germline at one end; a sequencing error may be responsible. The chain joins TRBV3-1 (or the pseudogene TRBV3-2) to TRBJ2-5; possible D gene TRBD1, 7 bases. The CDR3 covers 15 residues. The germline gives CDR1 LGHDT, CDR2 YNNKEL (reference sequence). CDR3 sequence (DNA): TGTGCCAGCAGTCAAGAAGGAGGGGGCGCGGGGACCCAGTACTTC. It specifies CASSQEGGGAGTQYF.

The chain carries TRBV5-1 and TRBJ2-4; TRBD2 aligns across 7 bases. This CDR3 is 13 amino acids long. After removal of 1 base from V and 14 bases from J, the junction contained 9 bases not matched to a gene. Germline values: CDR1 SGHRS, CDR2 YFSETQ. The CDR3 nucleotides read TGCGCCAGCAGCTTGACGGGTGCGGGGAGGGAGTACTTC. This gives the protein CASSLTGAGREYF.

The chain has TRBV4-1 and TRBJ2-5, with 10 nucleotides matching TRBD2. CDR3 length: 15 residues. Germline lookup yields CDR1 MGHRA and CDR2 YSYEKL. The ends lost 3 bases at V and 2 bases at J; junction bases unmatched: 3. The CDR3 sequence: CASSHLAGGQETQYF. The DNA for the CDR3 is TGCGCCAGCAGCCACTTAGCGGGGGGTCAAGAGACCCAGTACTTC.

The J gene is TRBJ2-7, the V gene TRBV5-1; 7 nucleotides agree with TRBD1. This CDR3 is 12 amino acids long. J was trimmed by 6 bases and V by 3 bases; bases with no gene match: 3. Germline CDR1 and CDR2: SGHRS and YFSETQ. The CDR3 DNA is TGCGCCAGCAGCTCGACAGGGTTCGAGCAGTACTTC. This translates into CASSSTGFEQYF.

The chain has TRBV6-2 or TRBV6-3 and TRBJ1-6; D might be TRBD1 (5 bases). The V and J ends lost 2 bases and 7 bases respectively, with 9 bases between them. CDR1 is MNHEY, CDR2 SVGEGT, per germline. The CDR3 has 14 residues. The CDR3 sequence is CASSYPDRNSPLHF. CDR3 coding DNA: TGTGCCAGCAGTTACCCCGACAGAAATTCACCCCTCCACTTT.

This chain uses TRBV2 with TRBJ2-5, with 7 bases fitting TRBD1. Germline-derived CDR1 and CDR2 are SNHLY and FYNNEI. The V gene end was trimmed by 6 bases and the J gene end by 5 bases; junction bases not matched to a gene: 9. CDR3 length equals 14 residues. This chain's CDR3 is CASRRDSSWETQYF. Written as DNA, the CDR3 is TGTGCCAGCAGAAGGGACAGTTCGTGGGAGACCCAGTACTTC.

The chain couples TRBV6-4 to TRBJ1-3, with a possible D match to TRBD1 (6 bases). The CDR3 has 19 residues. Germline V lookup: CDR1 MRHNA, CDR2 SNTAGT. Trimming removed 6 bases at V and 3 bases at J, with 27 bases between. The CDR3, as DNA: TGTGCCAGCAGGGGGGCAGTCGGCGTTTCGGGACGCCGTGGAAACACCATATATTTT. Translating gives CASRGAVGVSGRRGNTIYF.

V is TRBV5-1 and J is TRBJ2-5, with TRBD2 matching 8 bases. The CDR3 extends over 15 amino acids. CDR1 SGHRS and CDR2 YFSETQ come from the germline V gene. V shed 4 bases and J 1 base; nucleotides not matched to a gene: 6. This CDR3 reads CASSPGGRLQETQYF. The CDR3 DNA reads TGCGCCAGCAGCCCGGGAGGGCGCCTCCAAGAGACCCAGTACTTC.